Below are 5 T cell receptor beta chains sequenced from a single sample in a study of glioma-infiltrating T cells. The iRepertoire nested amplicon-rescue multiplex PCR amplified TCR alpha and beta CDR3s from RNA. TCRdb reanalysed the multiplex PCR reads using MiXCR and keeps one entry per CDR3 protein. The table shows more than 350,000 distinct CDR3 sequences, with 41% occurring only once. Input material: glioma tissue, nonneoplastic brain tissue, or PBMCs (not recorded which). Receptors were obtained from a human donor with low-grade glioma or glioblastoma, undergoing nonglioma brain surgery, or in good health (not recorded which).

This rearrangement joins TRBV20-1 to TRBJ2-7, with D tentatively TRBD1 (5 bases). V lost 2 bases and J 0 bases, leaving 14 bases between the germline ends. Germline CDR1 DFQATT, CDR2 SNEGSKA (reference sequence). The length of the CDR3 is 15 residues. Here the CDR3 DNA reads TGCAGTGCTAGAACCACAGGAGCGATCTCCTACGAGCAGTACTTC. Its translation is CSARTTGAISYEQYF.

This clonotype was seen many times. The V call is TRBV19, the J call TRBJ1-5, with D unclear. With 9 bases removed from V and 4 bases from J, the gap between germline ends came to 10 bases. The CDR3 consists of 12 residues. Germline CDR1 LNHDA, CDR2 SQIVND (reference sequence). In DNA form, the CDR3 reads TGTGCCAGCAGTCCCCGGAATCAGCCCCAGCATTTT. Protein sequence: CASSPRNQPQHF.

J is TRBJ2-1 and V is TRBV12-3 or TRBV12-4, with 9 bases lining up with TRBD2. The V gene end was trimmed by 3 bases and the J gene end by 8 bases; junction bases not matched to a gene: 5. The CDR3 runs to 14 residues. Written as DNA, the CDR3 is TGTGCCAGCAGTTTTAGCGGGAGCTTCGATGAGCAGTTCTTC. Its protein is CASSFSGSFDEQFF.

V is TRBV28 and J is TRBJ2-2; D is uncertain. Between the trimmed V and J ends, which lost 1 base and 7 bases, there was a span of 4 bases. Germline lookup yields CDR1 MDHEN and CDR2 SYDVKM. The CDR3 runs 12 residues. In DNA form, the CDR3 reads TGTGCCAGCAGTTTATTTGGCGGGGAGCTGTTTTTT. It is translated as CASSLFGGELFF. Drawing the rest from reference TRBV28 and TRBJ2-2, the complete variable domain is DVKVTQSSRYLVKRTGEKVFLECVQDMDHENMFWYRQDPGLGLRLIYFSYDVKMKEKGDIPEGYSVSREKKERFSLILESASTNQTSMYLCASSLFGGELFFGEGSRLTVL.

This clonotype was recorded a few times. This chain links TRBV7-9 with TRBJ2-1, with TRBD1 matching 7 bases. This CDR3 has 15 residues. CDR1 SEHNR and CDR2 FQNEAQ come from the germline V gene (reference sequence). The J segment lost 8 bases and the V segment lost 2 bases, leaving 9 bases of the junction unmatched. In nucleotides, the CDR3 is TGTGCCAGCAGCTTATCGCACAGGGGTGGGCATGAGCAGTTCTTC. Protein sequence: CASSLSHRGGHEQFF.